This T cell receptor (beta chain) is drawn from a study of T-cell reconstitution after alpha-beta-depleted transplantation in children. Unique molecular identifiers were incorporated during preparation of the TCRbeta library. TCRdb re-derived calls from the PCR reads in MiXCR, one entry per CDR3 protein. The sample includes some 590,000 distinct CDR3 sequences, roughly a tenth of them seen just once. This clonotype was counted only a few times. This TCR was sampled from a human donor who donated a stem cell graft to a child with acute myeloid leukemia. The sample here was PBMCs from the stem cell graft donor, taken from the stem cell graft.

Here the CDR3 reads CASSFPLAGEYNEQFF. Written as DNA, the CDR3 is TGCGCCAGCAGCTTCCCACTAGCGGGAGAATACAATGAGCAGTTCTTC. The chain links TRBV5-1 to TRBJ2-1, with TRBD2 identical over 11 bases. V shed 2 bases and J 4 bases; nucleotides not matched to a gene: 5. The CDR3 covers 16 residues. Germline CDR1 is SGHRS and CDR2 is YFSETQ.